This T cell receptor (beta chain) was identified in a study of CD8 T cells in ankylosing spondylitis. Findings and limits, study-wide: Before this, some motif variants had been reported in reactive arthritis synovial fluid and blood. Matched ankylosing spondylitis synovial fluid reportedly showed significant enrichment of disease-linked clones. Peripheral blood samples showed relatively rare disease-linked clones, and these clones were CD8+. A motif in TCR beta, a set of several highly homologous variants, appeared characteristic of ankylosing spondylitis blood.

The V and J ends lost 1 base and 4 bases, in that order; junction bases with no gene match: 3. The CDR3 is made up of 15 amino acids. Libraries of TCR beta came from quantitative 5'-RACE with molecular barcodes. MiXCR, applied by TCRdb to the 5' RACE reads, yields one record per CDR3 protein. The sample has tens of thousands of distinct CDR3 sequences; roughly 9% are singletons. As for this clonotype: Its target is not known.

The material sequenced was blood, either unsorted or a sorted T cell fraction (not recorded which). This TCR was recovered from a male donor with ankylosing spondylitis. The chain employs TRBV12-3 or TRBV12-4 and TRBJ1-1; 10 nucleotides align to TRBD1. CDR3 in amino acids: CASSLGTGGVTEAFF. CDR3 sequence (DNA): TGTGCCAGCAGTTTAGGGACAGGGGGAGTCACTGAAGCTTTCTTT.